What follows describes a single TCR beta chain. Authors' data handling: Amplification with reference gene primers provided the estimates of nucleated cell counts. Sequencing used immunoSEQ multiplex PCR; TCRdb keeps in-frame clones, though not all of them. V, J and clone size derive from that table, while D and trimming were established from the DNA sequence. There are roughly 250,000 clones in the sample; about four fifths occur only once, and about 4.8% lies in the top ten. This entry belongs to a study of blood T cell repertoires in COVID-19. Study-wide background: Italy, Spain and the United States were the sources of the convalescent and acute COVID-19 samples. Sources were T cells, B-cell-depleted T cells, or PBMCs; the material itself was cDNA or gDNA.

The CDR3 runs to 15 residues. The germline V gene encodes CDR1 GTSNPN and CDR2 SVGIG (reference sequence). The junction had 9 bases not matched to a gene; V was cut back by 2 bases and J by 3 bases. Sequencing was done on a sample of peripheral blood. The V gene is TRBV30, the J gene TRBJ1-2; 7 bases are a match to TRBD1. The receptor was isolated from a woman aged 70 to 79 with acute or convalescent COVID-19. The CDR3 region has the DNA TGTGCCTGGAGTCCCGCCGGGACAGCTTACTATGGCTACACCTTC. Translating it yields CAWSPAGTAYYGYTF. Together with reference TRBV30 and TRBJ1-2, the CDR3 gives the full variable domain: SQTIHQWPATLVQPVGSPLSLECTVEGTSNPNLYWYRQAAGRGLQLLFYSVGIGQISSEVPQNLSASRPQDRQFILSSKKLLLSDSGFYLCAWSPAGTAYYGYTFGSGTRLTVV.